Below, 27 T cell receptor beta chains from the same sample are listed, as sequenced in a study of T-cell reconstitution after alpha-beta-depleted transplantation in children. For TCRbeta, the library was prepared with unique molecular identifiers. Each CDR3 protein gets one entry after TCRdb re-called the PCR reads with MiXCR. Among approximately 170,000 distinct CDR3 sequences, over 8.5% were seen once, and the ten largest hold less than 15%. The specimen was PBMCs, collected before TCRalphabeta/CD19-depleted stem cell transplant. The source is a boy between 2 and 10 years old with acute myeloid leukemia, due to receive a stem cell transplant.

This clonotype was picked up many times. V usage is TRBV7-2 and J usage is TRBJ2-4, with 7 bases fitting TRBD1. Germline V gene data show CDR1 as SGHTA and CDR2 as FQGNSA. V dropped 3 bases and J dropped 5; count of bases not matched to a gene: 4. The CDR3 runs 14 residues. The CDR3 region is CASSFAGGENIQYF. CDR3 nucleotide sequence: TGTGCCAGCAGCTTCGCAGGGGGAGAAAACATTCAGTACTTC. Together with reference TRBV7-2 and TRBJ2-4, the CDR3 gives the full variable domain: GAGVSQSPSNKVTEKGKDVELRCDPISGHTALYWYRQSLGQGLEFLIYFQGNSAPDKSGLPSDRFSAERTGGSVSTLTIQRTQQEDSAVYLCASSFAGGENIQYFGAGTRLSVL.

Ten or more counts support this clonotype. In nucleotides, the CDR3 is TGCAGTGCTAGAGATTCGGGGGCCGGCACAGATACGCAGTATTTT. Residues: CSARDSGAGTDTQYF. The chain uses TRBV20-1 and TRBJ2-3, with D perhaps TRBD1 or TRBD2 (6 bases each). The ends were cut back, 0 bases at V and 1 base at J, with 11 bases in the middle. There are 15 residues in the CDR3. Germline assignment: CDR1 DFQATT and CDR2 SNEGSKA (reference sequence).

This clonotype has a count of ten or more. The V call is TRBV12-3 or TRBV12-4, the J call TRBJ1-5, with 8 bases fitting TRBD1. With 5 bases clipped from V and 7 bases from J, the junction kept 7 bases outside the gene matches. The CDR3 length is 14 residues. Here the CDR3 DNA reads TGTGCCAGCAGTGATACAGGGGGAGGGCAGCCCCAGCATTTT. Amino acid sequence: CASSDTGGGQPQHF.

This clonotype was recorded many times. The V call is TRBV6-2 or TRBV6-3, the J call TRBJ1-4, with a tentative D call TRBD1 (5 bases). Trimming cost V 6 bases and J 7 bases, with 9 bases left between them. CDR1 MNHEY and CDR2 SVGEGT come from the germline V gene. This CDR3 is built from 12 residues. This chain's CDR3 is CASRRQGEKLFF. CDR3 bases: TGTGCCAGCAGACGCCAGGGTGAAAAACTGTTTTTT.

This clonotype was picked up a small number of times. The chain joins TRBV6-1 to TRBJ1-4, with D perhaps TRBD1 (6 bases). V dropped 7 bases and J dropped 6 bases, with 12 bases sitting between them. The germline V gene has CDR1 MNHNS and CDR2 SASEGT. This CDR3 has 13 residues. The CDR3 loop is CASIPDSYEKLFF. The DNA of the CDR3 is TGTGCCAGCATTCCGGACAGTTATGAAAAACTGTTTTTT.

This clonotype appeared many times. The chain uses TRBV29-1 and TRBJ2-1; D perhaps matches TRBD1 (6 bases). The V gene's germline CDR1 is SQVTM and CDR2 ANQGSEA. Trimming pared 6 bases from V and 3 bases from J, leaving 15 bases between. The CDR3 runs 14 residues. CDR3 sequence: CSVTNRVNYNEQFF. The CDR3 region has the DNA TGCAGCGTGACGAACAGGGTGAACTACAATGAGCAGTTCTTC.

This clonotype has ten or more counts. This sequence joins TRBV6-2 or TRBV6-3 and TRBJ1-2; TRBD1 aligns across 7 bases. V shed 7 bases, J shed 2 bases, and the junction held 4 bases outside the gene matches. CDR1 is MNHEY and CDR2 is SVGEGT in the germline V gene. This CDR3 has 13 residues. The CDR3 region is CASNRGLNYGYTF. The CDR3 DNA is TGTGCCAGCAACAGGGGCCTCAACTATGGCTACACCTTC.

This clonotype was recorded at least ten times. V gene TRBV9 combines with J gene TRBJ1-1, with D possibly being TRBD1 (5 bases). The CDR3 contains 13 residues. V lost 4 bases and J 4 bases, leaving 11 bases between the germline ends. The germline CDR1 and CDR2 sequences are SGDLS and YYNGEE. In nucleotides, the CDR3 is TGTGCCAGCAGCTTGGGGGATGGCACTGAAGCTTTCTTT. Protein: CASSLGDGTEAFF.

This clonotype was detected ten times or more. The genes are TRBV28 and TRBJ1-5; D gene unclear. CDR1 MDHEN and CDR2 SYDVKM come from the germline V gene. Trimming shortened V by 5 bases and J by 1 base, and 18 bases separated the two germline ends. The CDR3 has 17 residues. CDR3 region: CASSLRLSRFSNQPQHF. The DNA for the CDR3 is TGTGCCAGCAGTCTAAGACTGTCTAGGTTCAGCAATCAGCCCCAGCATTTT.

V is TRBV4-2 and J is TRBJ1-4; 9 bases align to TRBD1. J lost 3 bases, V lost 10 bases, and 24 bases had no gene match. The CDR3 consists of 20 residues. Per the germline V gene, CDR1 is LGHNA and CDR2 is YNFKEQ. Here the CDR3 reads CAMSGRDRDLIRVSNEKLFF. DNA for the CDR3: TGTGCCATGAGCGGCCGGGACAGGGATTTAATTAGAGTTTCTAATGAAAAACTGTTTTTT.

This clonotype was observed many times. The rearrangement joins TRBV12-3 or TRBV12-4 to TRBJ2-5, with TRBD2 as a possible D gene (5 bases). Trimming took off 8 bases at V and 0 bases at J, with 13 bases between the two ends. The CDR3 consists of 14 residues. This CDR3 reads CASRRGAYQETQYF. The DNA for the CDR3 is TGTGCCAGCCGCCGGGGTGCGTACCAAGAGACCCAGTACTTC.

In this sample, this clonotype turned up many times. This sequence joins TRBV3-1 and TRBJ2-1; 11 bases are a match to TRBD2. Germline trimming cut 3 bases from V and 3 bases from J; bases unmatched to any gene: 13. In germline, CDR1 is LGHDT, CDR2 YNNKEL (reference sequence). This CDR3 comprises 19 residues. The CDR3 DNA is TGTGCCAGCAGCCACGGGGTGGTAGCGGGAGGGCCGATCTACAATGAGCAGTTCTTC. This codes for CASSHGVVAGGPIYNEQFF.

This clonotype appeared many times. This chain links TRBV28 with TRBJ1-2, with 10 bases fitting TRBD1. The CDR3 extends over 15 amino acids. The V gene's germline CDR1 is MDHEN and CDR2 SYDVKM. V dropped 7 bases and J dropped 2; count of bases not matched to a gene: 7. Here the CDR3 DNA reads TGTGCCAGCAATAAACCGGGACAGGGGAACTATGGCTACACCTTC. It yields the protein CASNKPGQGNYGYTF.

This clonotype was counted many times. The chain is built from TRBV20-1 and TRBJ1-5; D ambiguous. The germline V and J ends were trimmed by 7 bases and 1 base, with 17 bases remaining between them. The CDR3 totals 15 residues. Germline lookup yields CDR1 DFQATT and CDR2 SNEGSKA (reference sequence). The CDR3 loop is CSVSPIYRSNQPQHF. CDR3 DNA sequence: TGCAGTGTCAGTCCCATATATCGCAGCAATCAGCCCCAGCATTTT.

Remarks on this clonotype: This may come from a read error, since a much larger clone is one base off. The V gene is TRBV5-1, the J gene TRBJ1-1; D gene unclear. The CDR3 consists of 12 residues. Germline V gene sequence: CDR1 SGHRS, CDR2 YFSETQ. The CDR3 coding sequence is TGCGCCAGCAGCTTGGGCAGCACTGAAGCTTTATTT. As protein: CASSLGSTEALF.

This clonotype was seen at least ten times. V and J are TRBV20-1 and TRBJ1-2; tentatively, D is TRBD1 (6 bases). The V and J ends lost 5 bases and 7 bases respectively, with 14 bases between them. The germline CDR1 and CDR2 sequences are DFQATT and SNEGSKA (reference sequence). This CDR3 contains 12 residues. For the CDR3, the DNA is TGCAGTGCTGCCGGACAGTCTGTTGGCTACACCTTC. The encoded protein is CSAAGQSVGYTF.

The table lists this clonotype with many counts. The V gene is TRBV30, the J gene TRBJ2-7, with D tentatively TRBD1 (6 bases). V lost 4 bases, J lost 6 bases, and 16 bases lay in between. Germline values: CDR1 GTSNPN, CDR2 SVGIG (reference sequence). The CDR3 totals 13 residues. CDR3 nucleotides: TGTGCCTGGAATCAGGGGAAGGTTGGCGAGCAGTACTTC. This codes for CAWNQGKVGEQYF.

Comment on this clonotype: No conserved phenylalanine or tryptophan is present at the end of the CDR3, so a read error is the likely explanation. This sequence joins TRBV11-2 and TRBJ2-7; 8 bases are a match to TRBD1. CDR3 size: 14 residues. CDR1 and CDR2 (germline): SGHAT, FQNNGV. The DNA of the CDR3 is TGTGCCAGTAGCTTGACCGGGACAGGCCGGGAGCAGTACTAC. Its protein product is CASSLTGTGREQYY.

There are many counts of this clonotype. DNA of the CDR3: TGTGCCAGCAGGGGGGTGGGCAATCAGCCCCAGCATTTT. It translates to CASRGVGNQPQHF. This sequence joins TRBV6-1 and TRBJ1-5; weak D call: TRBD1 (5 bases). Germline V gene lookup returns CDR1 MNHNS and CDR2 SASEGT. The CDR3 extends over 13 amino acids. Trimming took off 6 bases at V and 2 bases at J, with 8 bases between the two ends.

This sequence joins TRBV5-4 and TRBJ2-1; 9 bases line up with TRBD2. Germline V gives CDR1 SGHNT, CDR2 YYREEE (reference sequence). V shed 1 base, J shed 5 bases, and the junction held 4 bases outside the gene matches. This CDR3 contains 15 residues. The CDR3 protein is CASSLLAGGDNEQFF. In DNA, the CDR3 is TGTGCCAGCAGCTTGCTGGCGGGAGGGGACAATGAGCAGTTCTTC.

This clonotype was counted between two and nine times. The V and J genes are TRBV7-2 and TRBJ2-3; possibly TRBD2 for D (6 bases). Germline V gene data show CDR1 as SGHTA and CDR2 as FQGNSA. The CDR3 is 15 residues long. V lost 5 bases, J lost 0 bases, and 12 bases lay in between. Written as DNA, the CDR3 is TGTGCCAGCAGCGTGAGCGGGTTAAGCACAGATACGCAGTATTTT. It specifies CASSVSGLSTDTQYF.

This clonotype was counted at least ten times. The V gene is TRBV7-2, the J gene TRBJ1-1, with D possibly being TRBD1 (6 bases). Germline V CDR1 and CDR2: SGHTA, FQGNSA. The V end was cut by 5 bases, the J end by 0 bases, with 13 bases between. The CDR3 runs to 15 residues. CDR3 DNA: TGTGCCAGCAGCACACGGACAGCTTTGAACACTGAAGCTTTCTTT. Translation gives CASSTRTALNTEAFF. The full variable domain, with the rest looked up from reference TRBV7-2 and TRBJ1-1, is GAGVSQSPSNKVTEKGKDVELRCDPISGHTALYWYRQSLGQGLEFLIYFQGNSAPDKSGLPSDRFSAERTGGSVSTLTIQRTQQEDSAVYLCASSTRTALNTEAFFGQGTRLTVV.

As concerns this clonotype: A read error is possible here, since a much larger clone lies one base away. This sequence joins TRBV7-8 and TRBJ2-5; D is perhaps TRBD1 or TRBD2 (5 bases each). Trimming left V 7 bases short and J 4 bases short, with 13 bases between. CDR3 size: 13 residues. CDR1 is SGHVS, CDR2 FQNEAQ, per germline. CDR3 nucleotide sequence: TGTGCCAGCACCCGGGACCTTTTAGAGACCCAGTACTTC. It encodes CASTRDLLETQYF.

Points on this clonotype: This may be a read error: a much more frequent sequence differs by one nucleotide. This chain uses TRBV14 with TRBJ1-2; TRBD1 is a possible D gene (6 bases). This CDR3 spans 15 amino acids. V was cut by 2 bases and J by 6 bases, with 16 bases left in between. CDR1 and CDR2 from the germline V gene are SGHDN and FVKESK. CDR3 sequence reads: CASSQFEGVSDGYTF. For the CDR3, the DNA is TGTGCCAGCAGCCAATTCGAGGGGGTTTCGGATGGCTACACCTTC.

This clonotype was recorded many times. The chain uses TRBV29-1 and TRBJ2-7, with 10 positions matching TRBD1. CDR1 is SQVTM and CDR2 is ANQGSEA in the germline V gene. This CDR3 has 14 residues. V was pared by 4 bases and J by 4 bases, with 7 bases of the junction left unmatched. The CDR3 nucleotides are TGCAGCGTTGTCCGGGACAGGGGCCCATACGAGCAGTACTTC. Amino acid sequence: CSVVRDRGPYEQYF.

The genes are TRBV7-8 and TRBJ2-3; D is perhaps TRBD1 (6 bases). This CDR3 is built from 15 residues. Trimming removed 5 bases from V and 0 bases from J, with 12 bases in between. Per germline, CDR1 SGHVS and CDR2 FQNEAQ. The CDR3 bases are TGTGCCAGCAGCGCGGACAGAACAAGCACAGATACGCAGTATTTT. Amino acids: CASSADRTSTDTQYF. Supplemented by reference TRBV7-8 and TRBJ2-3, the full variable domain reads GAGVSQSPRYKVAKRGQDVALRCDPISGHVSLFWYQQALGQGPEFLTYFQNEAQLDKSGLPSDRFFAERPEGSVSTLKIQRTQQEDSAVYLCASSADRTSTDTQYFGPGTRLTVL.

Concerning this clonotype: Its ends do not fully match the called genes, so a read error is possible. DNA for the CDR3: TGCGGTGCTAGGGGGACTAGCGGCCGCACAGATACGCAGTATTTT. Protein product: CGARGTSGRTDTQYF. The chain has TRBV20-1 and TRBJ2-3, with TRBD2 identical over 11 bases. The CDR3 spans 15 residues. Germline values: CDR1 DFQATT, CDR2 SNEGSKA (reference sequence).